The rows below give T cell receptor beta chains drawn from one sample of a study of CD8 T cells in Susac syndrome. TCRdb re-called the immunoSEQ multiplex PCR reads through MiXCR, storing one row per CDR3 protein. The table includes around 140,000 distinct CDR3 sequences, approximately 95% detected once. The sample was CD4+ T cells from PBMCs. The source is a human donor with Susac syndrome. CDR3s include the opening cysteine and the closing phenylalanine or tryptophan. A D gene is named only where the DNA matches it firmly. Part of the rows lack a size; the others show once, few, many or a class for expanded clones.

j_call cdr3_length clone_size d_call v_call cdr3_nt cdr3_aa
TRBJ1-1 15 once NA TRBV7-9 TGTGCCAGCAGCCGCCAGGGCGCCGTGGGCACTGAAGCTTTCTTT CASSRQGAVGTEAFF
TRBJ2-1 15 NA NA TRBV25-1 TGTGCCAGCAGTTCATCCGCTAGCGCATACAATGAGCAGTTCTTC CASSSSASAYNEQFF
TRBJ2-1 16 NA TRBD2 TRBV30 TGTGCCTGGAGTGTACTTACGGGAGGCGTTCAGAATGAGCAGTTCTTC CAWSVLTGGVQNEQFF
TRBJ1-3 13 NA NA TRBV2 TGTGCCAGCAGTGATGTCCCCGGAAACACCATATATTTT CASSDVPGNTIYF
TRBJ1-1 12 NA NA TRBV4-3 TGCGCCAGCAGCCACAAGGGCACTGAAGCTTTCTTT CASSHKGTEAFF
TRBJ2-7 15 NA TRBD2 TRBV12-3/TRBV12-4 TGTGCCAGCAGACCTCAGGGAGCGGGAGCGGGTGAGCAGTACTTC CASRPQGAGAGEQYF
TRBJ1-2 15 NA TRBD1 TRBV6-5 TGTGCCAGCAGTTACTCTCCGGGACAGAACTATGGCTACACCTTC CASSYSPGQNYGYTF
TRBJ2-7 14 NA NA TRBV12-3/TRBV12-4 TGTGCCAGCAGTTTGCAGGGCTTGGGTTGGGAGCAGTACTTC CASSLQGLGWEQYF
TRBJ2-5 12 NA TRBD1 TRBV20-1 TGCAGTGCTGGGACAGCTCAAGAGACCCAGTACTTC CSAGTAQETQYF
TRBJ2-3 14 NA NA TRBV20-1 TGCAGTGCTAGAGATGGCAGGGACACAGATACGCAGTATTTT CSARDGRDTDTQYF
TRBJ2-6 15 few NA TRBV2 TGTGCCAGCAGTGAGCAGGGAAGTGGGGCCAACGTCCTGACTTTC CASSEQGSGANVLTF
TRBJ2-5 12 NA NA TRBV9 TGTGCCAGCAGCGTAGGCCAAGAGACCCAGTACTTC CASSVGQETQYF
TRBJ2-1 15 NA NA TRBV6-6 TGTGCCAGCTCACGAGGGCAGCCGGGGTACAATGAGCAGTTCTTC CASSRGQPGYNEQFF
TRBJ2-7 13 NA NA TRBV28 TGTGCCAGCAGTTGGACGGCCTGGGGCGAGCAGTACTTC CASSWTAWGEQYF
TRBJ1-1 14 NA NA TRBV30 TGTGCCTGGGCTCTCCCGCCGGGGCGAGCTGAAGCTTTCTTT CAWALPPGRAEAFF
TRBJ2-1 16 once NA TRBV5-1 TGCGCCAGCAGCTTGATGGGACAAATCGGGGTCAATGAGCAGTTCTTC CASSLMGQIGVNEQFF
TRBJ2-5 13 NA TRBD2 TRBV5-4 TGTGCCAGCGGCCGCGGGAGTACTGAGACCCAGTACTTC CASGRGSTETQYF
TRBJ2-3 14 few TRBD2 TRBV20-1 TGCAGTGCTAGACTAGCGGGAGTCACAGATACGCAGTATTTT CSARLAGVTDTQYF
TRBJ2-5 15 NA NA TRBV20-1 TGCAGTGCTAGAATCCCCGGGACAACCCAAGAGACCCAGTACTTC CSARIPGTTQETQYF
TRBJ2-4 15 NA TRBD1 TRBV7-9 TGTGCCAGCAGCGGTGCCCGGGACAGCAAAAACATTCAGTACTTC CASSGARDSKNIQYF
TRBJ2-7 13 once NA TRBV20-1 TGCAGTGCTACAACGGAGGGTTGGGGCGAGCAGTACTTC CSATTEGWGEQYF
TRBJ1-5 13 once NA TRBV20-1 TGCAGTGCTAGAGGACAGCTCAATCAGCCCCAGCATTTT CSARGQLNQPQHF
TRBJ2-6 16 NA NA TRBV7-8 TGTGCCAGCAGCCATGACTGGGACTCTGGGGCCAACGTCCTGACTTTC CASSHDWDSGANVLTF
TRBJ2-5 14 NA NA TRBV5-1 TGCGCCAGCAGCTTGTTACAGCCCCAAGAGACCCAGTACTTC CASSLLQPQETQYF
TRBJ2-1 17 NA NA TRBV15 TGTGCCACCAGCAGCCCCCCCAAGGGGCGCTCCTACAATGAGCAGTTCTTC CATSSPPKGRSYNEQFF
TRBJ2-3 13 NA NA TRBV5-1 TGCGCCAGCAGCTCCGGGGGTCTAGATACGCAGTATTTT CASSSGGLDTQYF
TRBJ2-7 15 NA TRBD2 TRBV6-2/TRBV6-3 TGTGCCAGCACTACACTAAAGCGGGAGGCCGACGAGCAGTACTTC CASTTLKREADEQYF
TRBJ2-5 15 NA TRBD1 TRBV28 TGTGCCAGCAGAGAAGACAGGGGGCTCATGGAGACCCAGTACTTC CASREDRGLMETQYF
TRBJ1-2 13 NA TRBD1 TRBV20-1 TGCAGTGCTGGAGACAGGGGCGCCTATGGCTACACCTTC CSAGDRGAYGYTF
TRBJ2-5 15 NA TRBD2 TRBV5-6 TGTGCCAGCAGCTGGATGGCTAGCGGAAAAGAGACCCAGTACTTC CASSWMASGKETQYF
TRBJ2-3 16 NA NA TRBV10-3 TGTGCCATCAGTGGATATGTGGGGGCCTCGACAGATACGCAGTATTTT CAISGYVGASTDTQYF
TRBJ2-7 12 NA NA TRBV29-1 TGCAGCGTTTTGGTGGGAGGCCTCGGGCAGTACTTC CSVLVGGLGQYF
TRBJ2-7 13 NA NA TRBV28 TGTGCCAGCAGGTCAGTGGCCCCCTACGAGCAGTACTTC CASRSVAPYEQYF
TRBJ2-3 12 NA NA TRBV9 TGTGCCAGCAGCGCGACTCGGGATACGCAGTATTTT CASSATRDTQYF
TRBJ2-7 15 NA TRBD1 TRBV20-1 TGCAGTGCTAGAGACCCGGGACAGGGAGACTACGAGCAGTACTTC CSARDPGQGDYEQYF
TRBJ1-2 14 NA NA TRBV9 TGTGCCAGCAGAAAGGACGGAGCTAACTATGGCTACACCTTC CASRKDGANYGYTF
TRBJ2-1 20 NA TRBD2 TRBV11-2 TGTGCCAGCAGCCCCCGGGACAGTCTCGGTATAGCGGGAGGCAACAATGAGCAGTTCTTC CASSPRDSLGIAGGNNEQFF
TRBJ1-1 14 NA TRBD1 TRBV2 TGTGCCAGCAGTCTCCAACAGGGGAGGACTGAAGCTTTCTTT CASSLQQGRTEAFF
TRBJ1-2 13 NA TRBD1 TRBV18 TGTGCCAGCGGGAACCGGGACAGGGGGCTGAACACCTTC CASGNRDRGLNTF
TRBJ2-7 13 NA NA TRBV4-2 TGTGCCAGCAGCCAACCCGGGGTTGGCGAGCAGTACTTC CASSQPGVGEQYF
TRBJ1-5 12 NA NA TRBV7-9 TGTGCCAGCAGCTTACCGGACCAGCCCCAGCATTTT CASSLPDQPQHF
TRBJ2-2 16 NA TRBD1 TRBV5-6 TGTGCCAGCAGGACTGACCGGGACAGGGCCACCGGGGAGCTGTTTTTT CASRTDRDRATGELFF
TRBJ2-5 17 NA TRBD2 TRBV24-1 TGTGCCACCAGCTCGAAGAACGGACTAGCGCCACAAGAGACCCAGTACTTC CATSSKNGLAPQETQYF
TRBJ2-5 14 NA TRBD1 TRBV20-1 TGCAGTGCTAGAGGGGGACAGGGAATAAAGACCCAGTACTTC CSARGGQGIKTQYF
TRBJ2-4 14 NA TRBD2 TRBV25-1 TGTGCCAGCACCGAAGGTGGCGGGAGAAACATTCAGTACTTC CASTEGGGRNIQYF
TRBJ2-5 13 NA NA TRBV20-1 TGCAGTGCTAGACCGGGGACTCGAGAGACCCAGTACTTC CSARPGTRETQYF
TRBJ2-7 13 NA NA TRBV30 TGTGCCTGGAGTAACGGGGGATCCTACGAGCAGTACTTC CAWSNGGSYEQYF
TRBJ2-7 15 once TRBD2 TRBV14 TGTGCCAGCAGCCCCTTTAGCGGGCCTTTTGGAGAGCAGTACTTC CASSPFSGPFGEQYF
TRBJ1-5 12 NA NA TRBV19 TGTGCCACCCGGGACACAAATCAGCCCCAGCATTTT CATRDTNQPQHF
TRBJ2-7 14 NA TRBD1 TRBV20-1 TGCAGGGCAGACCGGGACAGGGTTATCTACGAGCAGTACTTC CRADRDRVIYEQYF
TRBJ1-5 12 NA TRBD1 TRBV29-1 TGCAGCGTACAGGGGGCTAATCAGCCCCAGCATTTT CSVQGANQPQHF
TRBJ2-1 15 NA TRBD2 TRBV12-3/TRBV12-4 TGTGCCAGCAGAGGGACTAGCGGGGGGGCCAATGAGCAGTTCTTC CASRGTSGGANEQFF